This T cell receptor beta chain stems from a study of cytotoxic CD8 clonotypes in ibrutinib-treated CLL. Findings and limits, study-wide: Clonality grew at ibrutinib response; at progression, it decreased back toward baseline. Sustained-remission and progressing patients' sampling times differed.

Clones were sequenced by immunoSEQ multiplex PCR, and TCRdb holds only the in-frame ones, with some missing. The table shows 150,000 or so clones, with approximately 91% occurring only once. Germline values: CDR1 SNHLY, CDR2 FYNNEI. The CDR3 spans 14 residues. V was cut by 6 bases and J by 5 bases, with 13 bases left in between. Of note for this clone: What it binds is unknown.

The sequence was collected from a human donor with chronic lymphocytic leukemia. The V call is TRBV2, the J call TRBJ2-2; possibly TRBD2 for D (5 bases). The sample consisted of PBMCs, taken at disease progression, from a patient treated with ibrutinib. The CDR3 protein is CASSQLLATGELFF. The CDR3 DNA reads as TGTGCCAGCAGCCAGCTGCTAGCAACCGGGGAGCTGTTTTTT.